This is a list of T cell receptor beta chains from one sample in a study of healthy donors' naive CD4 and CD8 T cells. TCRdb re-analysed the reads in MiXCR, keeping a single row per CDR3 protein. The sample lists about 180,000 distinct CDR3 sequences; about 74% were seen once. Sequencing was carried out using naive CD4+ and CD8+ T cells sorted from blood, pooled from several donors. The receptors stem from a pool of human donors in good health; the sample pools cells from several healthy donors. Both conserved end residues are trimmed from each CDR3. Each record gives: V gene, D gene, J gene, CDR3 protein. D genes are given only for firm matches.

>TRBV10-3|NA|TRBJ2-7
ATSISYEQY
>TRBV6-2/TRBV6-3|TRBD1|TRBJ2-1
ASRRGTGVTYNEQF
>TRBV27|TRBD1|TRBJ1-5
ASSALTPEGAAQPQH
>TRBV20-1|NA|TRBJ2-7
SAVPNEQY
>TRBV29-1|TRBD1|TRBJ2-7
SVGGRTGGYEQY
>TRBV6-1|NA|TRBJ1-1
ASSEWGAGYFTEAF
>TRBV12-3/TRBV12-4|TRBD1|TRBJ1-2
ASRGQGASGYT
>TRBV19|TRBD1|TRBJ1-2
ASSPQGAGGYT
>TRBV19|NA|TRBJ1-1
ASSIRDDGPGGTEAF
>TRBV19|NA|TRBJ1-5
ASSINDLNQPQH
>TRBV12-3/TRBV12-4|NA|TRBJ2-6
ASSHPLAGVNKSGANVLT
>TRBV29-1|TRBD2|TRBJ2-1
SVERREGLPNEQF
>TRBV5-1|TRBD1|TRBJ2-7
ASSLGTGGLYEQY
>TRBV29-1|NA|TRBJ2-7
SVELQTGPYEQY
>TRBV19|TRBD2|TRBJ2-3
ASSILAAITDTQY
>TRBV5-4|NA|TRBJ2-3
ASRTSSTDTQY
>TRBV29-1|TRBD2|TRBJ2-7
SVETGGPDEQY
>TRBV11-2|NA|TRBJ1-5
ASSLVSGFGSNQPQH
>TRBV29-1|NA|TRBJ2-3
SVSDRTDTQY
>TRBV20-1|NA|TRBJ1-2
SAGLGGPSYGYT
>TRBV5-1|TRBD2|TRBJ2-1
ASSLTASGTNEQF
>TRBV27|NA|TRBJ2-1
ASSPPEGEQF
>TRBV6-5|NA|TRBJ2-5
ASSYPGRGETQY
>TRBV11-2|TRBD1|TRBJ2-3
ASSSGQARDTQY
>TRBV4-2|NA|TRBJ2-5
ANSQGAMGETQY
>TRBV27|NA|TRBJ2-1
ASSPGGVEQF
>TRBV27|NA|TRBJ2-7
ASSSRGALEQY
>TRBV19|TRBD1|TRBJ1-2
ASSSLYRDRGGYGYT
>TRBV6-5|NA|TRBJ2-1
ASSYGTSEQF
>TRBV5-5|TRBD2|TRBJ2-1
ASSWGLAGGNEQF
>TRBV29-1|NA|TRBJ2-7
SVAPSSYEQY
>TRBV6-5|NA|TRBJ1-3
ASVRGPSSGNTIY
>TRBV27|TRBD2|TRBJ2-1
ASRLAGGLYNEQF
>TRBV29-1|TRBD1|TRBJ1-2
SVRPGQGLANYGYT
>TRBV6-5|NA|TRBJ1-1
ASSYSRDAGAF